This TCR beta chain originates from a study of T cells in Graves' hyperthyroidism and ophthalmopathy. TCR beta CDR3 sequences were amplified from RNA transcripts. First-round RT-PCR targeting the TCR CDR3 was performed with the HTBI primer set. TCRdb ran MiXCR on the multiplex PCR reads and lists one entry per CDR3 protein. The sample has under 400,000 distinct CDR3 sequences; about 13% are singletons. The CDR3 extends over 17 amino acids. V lost 5 bases, J lost 3 bases, and 12 bases stayed unmatched. Germline assignment: CDR1 LGHDT and CDR2 YNNKEL (reference sequence). Those patients with uncontrolled infection, other autoimmune disease, pregnancy or lactation were excluded.

V is TRBV3-1 and J is TRBJ1-1; TRBD1 matches at 10 bases. The source of this sequence is a woman aged 18-29 years with Graves' hyperthyroidism. Specimen: blood. The CDR3 DNA reads as TGTGCCAGCAGCTCCCAGGAGGGGGACAGGGGTGACACTGAAGCTTTCTTT. This encodes CASSSQEGDRGDTEAFF.